This T cell receptor (beta chain) was captured in a study of blood T cell repertoires in COVID-19. The overall study: Samples taken during acute and convalescent COVID-19 were collected in the United States, Italy and Spain. T cells, B-cell-depleted T cells, or PBMCs provided the cDNA or gDNA that served as material.

Authors' methods: Amplification from reference gene primers served as the basis for estimated nucleated cell counts. The table came from immunoSEQ multiplex PCR; TCRdb's copy has only in-frame clones and leaves some out. The V and J calls and clone size are taken from that table; D and trimming were inferred from the DNA. This table has about 160,000 clones, 82% appearing once. The germline V gene encodes CDR1 MNHEY and CDR2 SMNVEV (reference sequence). J was trimmed by 5 bases and V by 6 bases; bases with no gene match: 7. The CDR3 length is 14 residues. This clonotype was sampled from an elderly woman with active or convalescent COVID-19. V is TRBV27 and J is TRBJ2-5; 9 bases map to TRBD1. Sample: peripheral blood. Here the CDR3 DNA reads TGTGCCAGCAGGACAGGGGGTTTTAGTGAGACCCAGTACTTC. Protein sequence: CASRTGGFSETQYF.